Each of the 27 T cell receptor beta chains below was sequenced from the same sample in a study of early T cells in non-severe SARS-CoV-2 infection. TCRdb re-called the 5' RACE reads through MiXCR, storing one row per CDR3 protein. The sample includes 28,000 or so distinct CDR3 sequences, 6.6% seen only once; the top ten take over 30%. The specimen was whole blood. Every receptor here comes from an adult who was a healthcare worker with PCR-confirmed SARS-CoV-2 infection or an uninfected control (not recorded which).

Many counts were recorded for this clonotype. This chain links TRBV12-3 or TRBV12-4 with TRBJ1-2; no clear D gene. CDR3 length: 15 amino acids. The ends were cut back, 1 base at V and 6 bases at J, with 15 bases in the middle. CDR3 sequence (DNA): TGTGCCAGCAGTTTAGGAGGGTCCCAAAGCGATGGCTACACCTTC. Translating gives CASSLGGSQSDGYTF.

At least ten counts were recorded for this clonotype. V gene TRBV28 combines with J gene TRBJ2-1, with 14 bases that match TRBD2. CDR1 is MDHEN, CDR2 SYDVKM, per germline. The CDR3 contains 16 residues. J lost 8 bases, V lost 5 bases, and 8 bases had no gene match. The DNA of the CDR3 is TGTGCCAGCAGTCCAGGACTAGCGGGAGGCTTGGATGAGCAGTTCTTC. Protein product: CASSPGLAGGLDEQFF. The whole variable domain, filled in from reference TRBV28 and TRBJ2-1, reads DVKVTQSSRYLVKRTGEKVFLECVQDMDHENMFWYRQDPGLGLRLIYFSYDVKMKEKGDIPEGYSVSREKKERFSLILESASTNQTSMYLCASSPGLAGGLDEQFFGPGTRLTVL.

Many counts were recorded for this clonotype. V usage is TRBV25-1 and J usage is TRBJ2-3, with D unclear. V was trimmed by 7 bases and J by 0 bases, leaving 14 bases between them. This CDR3 is 15 amino acids long. The germline gives CDR1 MGHDK, CDR2 SYGVNS. CDR3 DNA: TGTGCCAGCACCGACGGCCAAAGCAGCACAGATACGCAGTATTTT. It specifies CASTDGQSSTDTQYF. Complete variable domain (other parts from reference TRBV25-1 and TRBJ2-3): EADIYQTPRYLVIGTGKKITLECSQTMGHDKMYWYQQDPGMELHLIHYSYGVNSTEKGDLSSESTVSRIRTEHFPLTLESARPSHTSQYLCASTDGQSSTDTQYFGPGTRLTVL.

This clonotype was detected a few times. This CDR3 is CASRRNSNQPQHF. For the CDR3, the DNA is TGTGCCAGCAGACGAAATAGCAATCAGCCCCAGCATTTT. The chain combines TRBV6-1 with TRBJ1-5; D is undetermined. Germline lookup yields CDR1 MNHNS and CDR2 SASEGT. With 6 bases removed from V and 0 bases from J, the gap between germline ends came to 6 bases. The CDR3 runs to 13 residues.

This clonotype came up many times. The V and J genes are TRBV20-1 and TRBJ2-7; 8 bases line up with TRBD1. Unmatched junction bases numbered 7, after V lost 0 bases and J lost 3 bases. The V gene's germline CDR1 is DFQATT and CDR2 SNEGSKA (reference sequence). The CDR3 runs to 15 residues. The CDR3 nucleotides read TGCAGTGCTAGAGATCTACAGGGGGATAGCTACGAGCAGTACTTC. It codes for CSARDLQGDSYEQYF.

The V call is TRBV12-3 or TRBV12-4, the J call TRBJ1-1, with D tentatively TRBD1 (6 bases). V lost 0 bases, J lost 7 bases, and 12 bases lay in between. The CDR3 consists of 14 residues. The CDR3 region has the DNA TGTGCCAGCAGTTTAGCCAGGGGCTTTGATGAAGCTTTCTTT. This gives the protein CASSLARGFDEAFF.

The table lists this clonotype with many counts. V and J are TRBV7-8 and TRBJ2-1; 8 nucleotides agree with TRBD2. This CDR3 is 13 amino acids long. Germline V gene sequence: CDR1 SGHVS, CDR2 FQNEAQ. Unmatched junction bases numbered 5, after V lost 4 bases and J lost 9 bases. The CDR3 bases are TGTGCCAGCAGCTGGGGACTAGTACGTGAGCAGTTCTTC. Protein product: CASSWGLVREQFF. The whole variable domain, filled in from reference TRBV7-8 and TRBJ2-1, reads GAGVSQSPRYKVAKRGQDVALRCDPISGHVSLFWYQQALGQGPEFLTYFQNEAQLDKSGLPSDRFFAERPEGSVSTLKIQRTQQEDSAVYLCASSWGLVREQFFGPGTRLTVL.

This clonotype was seen many times. The chain uses TRBV7-2 and TRBJ2-7; 9 bases map to TRBD1. The V gene end was trimmed by 6 bases and the J gene end by 2 bases; junction bases not matched to a gene: 5. Germline assignment: CDR1 SGHTA and CDR2 FQGNSA. This CDR3 is built from 14 residues. The CDR3 DNA reads as TGTGCCAGCAGGGGGACAGGGAGGCCCTACGAGCAGTACTTC. As protein: CASRGTGRPYEQYF. Looking up the rest from reference TRBV7-2 and TRBJ2-7 gives the full variable domain: GAGVSQSPSNKVTEKGKDVELRCDPISGHTALYWYRQSLGQGLEFLIYFQGNSAPDKSGLPSDRFSAERTGGSVSTLTIQRTQQEDSAVYLCASRGTGRPYEQYFGPGTRLTVT.

This clonotype was detected many times. The junction does not match germline at one end; this may be a read error. This chain uses TRBV7-7 with TRBJ2-1; D gene ambiguous. The CDR3 loop spans 13 amino acids. Germline V CDR1 and CDR2: SSHAT, FNYEAQ (reference sequence). CDR3 region: CASSNHHGNEQFF. In DNA, the CDR3 is TGTGCTAGCAGCAACCACCATGGAAATGAGCAGTTCTTC.

This clonotype was observed at least ten times. The V gene is TRBV7-2, the J gene TRBJ1-5, with D uncertain. This CDR3 spans 17 amino acids. Germline V CDR1 and CDR2: SGHTA, FQGNSA. V dropped 3 bases and J dropped 1 base, with 16 bases sitting between them. In nucleotides, the CDR3 is TGTGCCAGCAGCTTTTATGTAGAGGCAACGAGCAATCAGCCCCAGCATTTT. Residues: CASSFYVEATSNQPQHF.

This clonotype showed up just a few times. The chain couples TRBV12-3 or TRBV12-4 to TRBJ2-3, with a possible D match to TRBD2 (6 bases). With 6 bases removed from V and 7 bases from J, the gap between germline ends came to 14 bases. CDR3 length: 13 residues. The DNA of the CDR3 is TGTGCCAGCAGCACCACACTAGCTTATACGCAGTATTTT. It translates to CASSTTLAYTQYF.

At least ten counts were recorded for this clonotype. The rearrangement uses TRBV5-5 and TRBJ1-5, with no clear D. CDR1 and CDR2 from the germline V gene are SGHKS and YYEKEE (reference sequence). V shed 3 bases and J shed 2 bases, with 6 bases lying between them. The CDR3 runs to 13 residues. CDR3 residues: CASSSSGNQPQHF. The CDR3 region has the DNA TGTGCCAGCAGCTCAAGTGGCAATCAGCCCCAGCATTTT.

The chain couples TRBV20-1 to TRBJ2-1; the D call may be TRBD1 or TRBD2 (5 bases each). V was shortened by 6 bases and J by 6 bases, with 18 bases between the two germline ends. The CDR3 consists of 14 residues. Germline-derived CDR1 and CDR2 are DFQATT and SNEGSKA (reference sequence). For the CDR3, the DNA is TGCAGTGCCACTAAAACCGGGACCCCCAATGAGCAGTTCTTC. Amino acids: CSATKTGTPNEQFF.

This clonotype was observed at least ten times. J is TRBJ2-3 and V is TRBV7-9; possible D gene TRBD1, 6 bases. The CDR3 contains 16 residues. V was cut by 6 bases and J by 4 bases, with 20 bases left in between. From germline, CDR1 is SEHNR and CDR2 FQNEAQ (reference sequence). The CDR3 is CASRGMIAGEADTQYF. The CDR3 coding sequence is TGTGCCAGCAGGGGTATGATCGCAGGGGAAGCAGATACGCAGTATTTT.

This clonotype occurred many times. The rearrangement joins TRBV15 to TRBJ1-5; D is unclear. The germline CDR1 and CDR2 sequences are LNHNV and YYDKDF (reference sequence). The CDR3 loop spans 16 amino acids. V was trimmed by 0 bases and J by 4 bases, leaving 13 bases between them. CDR3 nucleotides: TGTGCCACCAGCAGAGAAACGGCGGGTCGGAATCAGCCCCAGCATTTT. Protein product: CATSRETAGRNQPQHF. The full variable domain, with the rest looked up from reference TRBV15 and TRBJ1-5, is DAMVIQNPRYQVTQFGKPVTLSCSQTLNHNVMYWYQQKSSQAPKLLFHYYDKDFNNEADTPDNFQSRRPNTSFCFLDIRSPGLGDTAMYLCATSRETAGRNQPQHFGDGTRLSIL.

In this sample, this clonotype turned up many times. The rearrangement joins TRBV7-9 to TRBJ2-1, with D possibly being TRBD1 (6 bases). Germline CDR1 reads SEHNR; CDR2 reads FQNEAQ (reference sequence). Deletions cut 2 bases from V and 0 bases from J, with 14 bases between. The CDR3 contains 17 residues. DNA of the CDR3: TGTGCCAGCAGCTTATCTCCAGGGGAAGGCTCCTACAATGAGCAGTTCTTC. Its protein is CASSLSPGEGSYNEQFF.

Many counts were recorded for this clonotype. The J gene is TRBJ2-3, the V gene TRBV24-1; a possible D gene is TRBD1 (5 bases). Trimming cost V 4 bases and J 0 bases, with 10 bases left between them. The V gene's germline CDR1 is KGHDR and CDR2 SFDVKD. This CDR3 is 15 amino acids long. CDR3 sequence reads: CATSDPDISTDTQYF. The CDR3, as DNA: TGTGCCACCAGTGACCCGGACATTAGCACAGATACGCAGTATTTT.

This clonotype was counted a few times. A junction boundary mismatches the germline segment, possibly from a read error. The V and J genes are TRBV5-4 and TRBJ2-1, with 9 bases identical to TRBD1. This CDR3 is 15 amino acids long. Germline CDR1 is SGHNT and CDR2 is YYREEE (reference sequence). CDR3 region: CTSSLTGGTYNEQFF. The DNA for the CDR3 is TGTACCAGCAGCTTGACAGGGGGAACCTACAATGAGCAGTTCTTC.

This clonotype was recorded many times. The chain has TRBV30 and TRBJ2-3, with 7 bases lining up with TRBD2. CDR1 is GTSNPN, CDR2 SVGIG, per germline (reference sequence). Trimming removed 6 bases from V and 0 bases from J; junction bases left unmatched: 6. This CDR3 has 14 residues. The chain's CDR3 is CACSSGPSTDTQYF. CDR3 coding DNA: TGTGCCTGCTCTAGCGGACCCAGCACAGATACGCAGTATTTT.

V usage is TRBV28 and J usage is TRBJ2-3, with D maybe TRBD2 (5 bases). Deletions cut 4 bases from V and 6 bases from J, with 14 bases between. CDR3 length equals 14 residues. Germline loops: CDR1 MDHEN, CDR2 SYDVKM. CDR3 nucleotide sequence: TGTGCCAGCAGTTCTCCTCCGGGAACCGATACGCAGTATTTT. This codes for CASSSPPGTDTQYF.

This rearrangement joins TRBV29-1 to TRBJ2-1, with TRBD2 matching over 10 bases. CDR1 and CDR2 from the germline V gene are SQVTM and ANQGSEA. Trimming at V came to 3 bases and at J to 5 bases, leaving 7 bases not matched to a gene. This CDR3 comprises 15 residues. As DNA, the CDR3 is TGCAGCGTTGACGATGGGACTAGCGCGAACAATGAGCAGTTCTTC. It specifies CSVDDGTSANNEQFF.

The table lists this clonotype with many counts. The chain employs TRBV11-2 and TRBJ2-3; 9 positions agree with TRBD1. The CDR3 is 19 amino acids. Looked up from germline, CDR1 is SGHAT and CDR2 is FQNNGV. V shed 0 bases and J 1 base; nucleotides not matched to a gene: 11. The CDR3 reads CASSLEPPGQGRRTDTQYF. In nucleotides, the CDR3 is TGTGCCAGCAGCTTAGAGCCCCCGGGACAGGGAAGGCGCACAGATACGCAGTATTTT. The whole variable domain, filled in from reference TRBV11-2 and TRBJ2-3, reads EAGVAQSPRYKIIEKRQSVAFWCNPISGHATLYWYQQILGQGPKLLIQFQNNGVVDDSQLPKDRFSAERLKGVDSTLKIQPAKLEDSAVYLCASSLEPPGQGRRTDTQYFGPGTRLTVL.

Many counts were recorded for this clonotype. The chain combines TRBV29-1 with TRBJ2-7; 8 nucleotides line up with TRBD1. Looked up from germline, CDR1 is SQVTM and CDR2 is ANQGSEA. With V trimmed by 2 bases and J by 2 bases, 5 bases remained unmatched. CDR3 length equals 14 residues. The CDR3 DNA reads as TGCAGCGTTGAATTCCAGGGGGCCCCCTACGAGCAGTACTTC. It translates to CSVEFQGAPYEQYF.

This clonotype was observed at least ten times. The CDR3 DNA reads as TGCAGCGCCCACGACGGGACTACGCAGTATTTT. It translates to CSAHDGTTQYF. The rearrangement uses TRBV29-1 and TRBJ2-3; either TRBD1 or TRBD2 may supply D (5 bases each). CDR1 and CDR2 (germline): SQVTM, ANQGSEA. CDR3 length: 11 residues. Between the trimmed V and J ends, which lost 7 bases and 8 bases, there was a span of 13 bases.

In its sample, this clonotype was seen many times. This sequence joins TRBV20-1 and TRBJ1-2; D is undetermined. This CDR3 has 11 residues. Trimming removed 5 bases at V and 7 bases at J, with 11 bases between. Germline V gene data show CDR1 as DFQATT and CDR2 as SNEGSKA (reference sequence). The CDR3 here is CSASPTTGYTF. The CDR3 coding sequence is TGCAGTGCTTCTCCTACAACTGGCTACACCTTC.

This clonotype showed up many times. A read error may account for a junction end that differs from germline. The V gene is TRBV5-6, the J gene TRBJ1-1; D perhaps matches TRBD1 (5 bases). Germline assignment: CDR1 SGHDT and CDR2 YYEEEE. This CDR3 spans 13 amino acids. The CDR3 is CATSRDLNTEAFF. For the CDR3, the DNA is TGTGCCACCAGCCGGGACCTTAACACTGAAGCTTTCTTT.

This clonotype was seen repeatedly, ten times or more. This chain joins TRBV28 and TRBJ1-5; 10 bases align to TRBD1. Per the germline V gene, CDR1 is MDHEN and CDR2 is SYDVKM. The CDR3 runs 15 residues. V shed 5 bases, J shed 5 bases, and the junction held 6 bases outside the gene matches. The CDR3 here is CASSPRTGGDQPQHF. For the CDR3, the DNA is TGTGCCAGCAGTCCCCGGACAGGGGGGGATCAGCCCCAGCATTTT.